The 21 T cell receptor beta chains below come from one sample, sequenced in a study of identical twins. TCRdb independently ran MiXCR on the 5' RACE reads; one entry per CDR3 protein. The table shows around 670,000 distinct CDR3 sequences, with less than 7% occurring only once. The source material was naive T cells sorted from blood. These receptor sequences come from a man between 18 and 29 years old in good health.

This clonotype was detected only a few times. The genes are TRBV20-1 and TRBJ2-7, with 7 positions matching TRBD2. J gave up 7 bases and V 3 bases, and 15 bases lay outside the gene matches. Germline loops: CDR1 DFQATT, CDR2 SNEGSKA (reference sequence). CDR3 length equals 15 residues. Here the CDR3 reads CSASLNGGSPREQYF. The CDR3 DNA is TGCAGTGCTAGTCTAAACGGCGGGAGCCCTCGGGAGCAGTACTTC.

This clonotype turned up a few times. V is TRBV20-1 and J is TRBJ2-5; D unclear. With 5 bases removed from V and 3 bases from J, the gap between germline ends came to 10 bases. Looked up from germline, CDR1 is DFQATT and CDR2 is SNEGSKA (reference sequence). The CDR3 covers 12 residues. The CDR3 DNA follows: TGCAGTGCTTCAAGCATGGAAGAGACCCAGTACTTC. It encodes CSASSMEETQYF.

The rearrangement uses TRBV20-1 and TRBJ2-1; D is unclear. This CDR3 is 14 amino acids long. Germline V gives CDR1 DFQATT, CDR2 SNEGSKA (reference sequence). V was shortened by 0 bases and J by 9 bases, with 15 bases between the two germline ends. Here the CDR3 DNA reads TGCAGTGCTAGAGAAGGAACGCGATCAAGTGAGCAGTTCTTC. It is translated as CSAREGTRSSEQFF.

This clonotype was found a few times. V usage is TRBV11-2 and J usage is TRBJ2-3, with TRBD2 matching 11 bases. The CDR3 has 15 amino acids. After removal of 3 bases from V and 4 bases from J, the junction contained 3 bases not matched to a gene. Germline V lookup: CDR1 SGHAT, CDR2 FQNNGV. CDR3 DNA sequence: TGTGCCAGCAGCTTCACTAGCGGGAGCTCAGATACGCAGTATTTT. As protein: CASSFTSGSSDTQYF.

A note on this clonotype: A much bigger clone sits one base away, suggesting this may be a read error. The CDR3 end shows no conserved phenylalanine or tryptophan, and so a read error is likely. This sequence joins TRBV28 and TRBJ2-3; the D is unclear. The V gene's germline CDR1 is MDHEN and CDR2 SYDVKM. The ends were cut back, 3 bases at V and 0 bases at J, with 13 bases in the middle. The length of the CDR3 is 16 residues. In DNA, the CDR3 is TGTGCCAGCAGTTTTTCAACAACCTCTAGCACAGATACGCAGTATTTG. Translating gives CASSFSTTSSTDTQYL.

This clonotype was recorded at least ten times. J is TRBJ1-5 and V is TRBV7-9, with TRBD1 as a possible D gene (6 bases). The CDR3 is made up of 14 amino acids. The germline gives CDR1 SEHNR, CDR2 FQNEAQ (reference sequence). V was clipped by 5 bases and J by 5 bases, with 13 bases between them. CDR3 bases: TGTGCCAGCAGCCGAACAGGGACCCATCAGCCCCAGCATTTT. Translated, it gives CASSRTGTHQPQHF.

CDR3 bases: TGTGCCAGCAGCTCGACTAGTCACTGGCCCTACGAGCAGTACGTC. This sequence encodes CASSSTSHWPYEQYV. This chain links TRBV14 with TRBJ2-7; possibly TRBD2 for D (6 bases). The germline V gene encodes CDR1 SGHDN and CDR2 FVKESK. The CDR3 sequence is 15 residues long. V was cut by 5 bases and J by 2 bases, with 16 bases left in between.

This clonotype was picked up many times. The V call is TRBV7-9, the J call TRBJ2-3; 9 bases agree with TRBD1. CDR3 length: 17 amino acids. Germline V gene lookup returns CDR1 SEHNR and CDR2 FQNEAQ (reference sequence). Trimming at V came to 6 bases and at J to 2 bases, leaving 12 bases not matched to a gene. The CDR3 reads CASSWGQGVGTTDTQYF. The DNA for the CDR3 is TGTGCCAGCAGTTGGGGACAGGGAGTGGGGACCACAGATACGCAGTATTTT.

This clonotype was found a few times. The chain joins TRBV5-1 to TRBJ1-6; D might be TRBD1 (5 bases). With 5 bases removed from V and 4 bases from J, the gap between germline ends came to 19 bases. The CDR3 runs to 17 residues. The V gene's germline CDR1 is SGHRS and CDR2 YFSETQ. CDR3 bases: TGCGCCAGCAGGGATGGGACCGAGATATGGTATAATTCACCCCTCCACTTT. It is translated as CASRDGTEIWYNSPLHF.

The chain employs TRBV5-5 and TRBJ2-1; tentatively, D is TRBD2 (6 bases). Trimming stripped 4 bases from V and 0 bases from J, with 11 bases between. CDR1 SGHKS and CDR2 YYEKEE come from the germline V gene (reference sequence). The CDR3 extends over 15 amino acids. The CDR3: CASSPDYPSYNEQFF. The CDR3 bases are TGTGCCAGCAGCCCGGACTACCCCTCCTACAATGAGCAGTTCTTC.

This clonotype appeared many times. This rearrangement joins TRBV20-1 to TRBJ2-1; a possible D gene is TRBD2 (6 bases). V dropped 0 bases and J dropped 10 bases, with 13 bases sitting between them. This CDR3 is built from 13 residues. Germline values: CDR1 DFQATT, CDR2 SNEGSKA (reference sequence). CDR3 DNA sequence: TGCAGTGCTAGAGACACACTAGCATCGGAGCAGTTCTTC. It translates to CSARDTLASEQFF.

This clonotype was found many times. This chain links TRBV25-1 with TRBJ1-1; no clear D gene. Deletions cut 4 bases from V and 1 base from J, with 10 bases between. CDR1 MGHDK and CDR2 SYGVNS come from the germline V gene. The CDR3 totals 14 residues. The CDR3 sequence is CASSALTENTEAFF. In DNA, the CDR3 is TGTGCCAGCAGTGCCCTAACAGAGAACACTGAAGCTTTCTTT. Using reference TRBV25-1 and TRBJ1-1 for the parts outside the CDR3, the full variable domain is EADIYQTPRYLVIGTGKKITLECSQTMGHDKMYWYQQDPGMELHLIHYSYGVNSTEKGDLSSESTVSRIRTEHFPLTLESARPSHTSQYLCASSALTENTEAFFGQGTRLTVV.

The chain recombines TRBV15 with TRBJ2-7; possibly TRBD1 for D (6 bases). The V gene lost 0 bases and the J gene lost 4 bases, with 10 bases spanning the gap. CDR3 length equals 14 residues. CDR1 LNHNV and CDR2 YYDKDF come from the germline V gene (reference sequence). The CDR3 nucleotides are TGTGCCACCAGCAGAGACCGGACAGCTTACGAGCAGTACGTC. Residues: CATSRDRTAYEQYV.

The chain uses TRBV5-5 and TRBJ2-7; possible D gene TRBD1, 5 bases. Per germline, CDR1 SGHKS and CDR2 YYEKEE (reference sequence). This CDR3 has 15 residues. Trimming removed 6 bases from V and 5 bases from J, with 21 bases in between. The CDR3 is CASNPLRVQAHEQYF. CDR3 bases: TGTGCCAGCAACCCCCTCCGGGTACAGGCCCACGAGCAGTACTTC.

There are many counts of this clonotype. The V gene is TRBV3-1, the J gene TRBJ2-7; D is ambiguous. V lost 1 base, J lost 0 bases, and 10 bases lay in between. Germline assignment: CDR1 LGHDT and CDR2 YNNKEL (reference sequence). CDR3 length equals 15 residues. The CDR3 DNA follows: TGTGCCAGCAGCCAAGGTTTGGCTCGCTCCTACGAGCAGTACGTC. Protein product: CASSQGLARSYEQYV.

This clonotype was detected many times. The CDR3 spells CSTRDSSIGELFF. CDR3 nucleotide sequence: TGCAGCACCAGGGACAGTTCTATCGGGGAGCTGTTTTTT. The genes are TRBV29-1 and TRBJ2-2; the match to TRBD1 covers 7 bases. This CDR3 is 13 amino acids long. Unmatched junction bases numbered 10, after V lost 8 bases and J lost 7 bases. The V gene's germline CDR1 is SQVTM and CDR2 ANQGSEA.

This CDR3 reads CASSPGGLEQYV. CDR3 in DNA: TGTGCCAGCAGTCCTGGGGGTCTTGAGCAGTACGTC. The chain joins TRBV6-1 to TRBJ2-7; tentatively, D is TRBD1 or TRBD2 (5 bases each). The germline CDR1 and CDR2 sequences are MNHNS and SASEGT. Trimming took off 5 bases at V and 7 bases at J, with 12 bases between the two ends. The CDR3 totals 12 residues.

In regard to this clonotype: A clone one base away is much larger, so this may be a read error. The chain joins TRBV29-1 to TRBJ1-1; tentative D call: TRBD1 (5 bases). This CDR3 has 12 amino acids. The germline gives CDR1 SQVTM, CDR2 ANQGSEA. CDR3 coding DNA: TGCGGCGTTGAAGGCAGGGTCACTGAAGCTTTCTTT. Protein product: CGVEGRVTEAFF.

This clonotype was recorded at least ten times. This sequence joins TRBV7-6 and TRBJ2-1; a weak D match, TRBD2 (5 bases). The CDR3 has 14 residues. V lost 1 base and J lost 8, with 12 bases in between. CDR1 SGHVS and CDR2 FNYEAQ come from the germline V gene. CDR3 bases: TGTGCCAGCAGCTTAGGGCTAGCTTGGGATGAGCAGTTCTTC. Translated, it gives CASSLGLAWDEQFF.

The chain is built from TRBV6-2 or TRBV6-3 and TRBJ2-1; the D gene is possibly TRBD2 (6 bases). Germline-derived CDR1 and CDR2 are MNHEY and SVGEGT. V was cut by 2 bases and J by 6 bases, with 11 bases left in between. The length of the CDR3 is 14 residues. For the CDR3, the DNA is TGTGCCAGCAGTTACGCGCTAGCGTCCAATGAGCAGTTCTTC. This translates into CASSYALASNEQFF.

This clonotype has a handful of counts. The rearrangement joins TRBV12-3 or TRBV12-4 to TRBJ1-4; D gene ambiguous. V lost 6 bases and J lost 6, with 11 bases in between. The CDR3 contains 13 residues. The DNA of the CDR3 is TGTGCCAGCAGCCCAACTCTGCATGAAAAACTGTTTTTT. Translating gives CASSPTLHEKLFF.